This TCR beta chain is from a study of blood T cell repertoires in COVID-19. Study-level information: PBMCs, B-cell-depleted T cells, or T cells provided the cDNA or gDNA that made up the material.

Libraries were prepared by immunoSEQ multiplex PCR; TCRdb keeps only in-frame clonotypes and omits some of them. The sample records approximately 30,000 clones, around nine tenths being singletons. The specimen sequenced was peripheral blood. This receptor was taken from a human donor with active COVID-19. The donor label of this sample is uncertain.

CDR3 DNA sequence: TGTGCCAGCAGTTCTGGGGGCGGGAGGAAATACTACGAGCAGTACTTC. The encoded protein is CASSSGGGRKYYEQYF. The rearrangement links TRBV6-2 or TRBV6-3 to TRBJ2-7, with 8 bases lining up with TRBD2. Germline loops: CDR1 MNHEY, CDR2 SVGEGT. There are 16 residues in the CDR3. V shed 4 bases, J shed 3 bases, and the junction held 11 bases outside the gene matches.